These 21 T cell receptor beta chains share one sample of origin, sequenced in a study of OX40 agonist ivuxolimab in advanced cancers. Libraries were prepared by immunoSEQ multiplex PCR; TCRdb keeps only in-frame clonotypes and omits some of them. Of about 82,000 clones in the sample, over 80% were seen once. The sample here was CD4+ or CD8+ T cells sorted from blood, taken in a trial of the OX40 agonist ivuxolimab. The source is an adult with an advanced solid tumor such as melanoma, head and neck, liver or kidney cancer.

This chain uses TRBV29-1 with TRBJ1-5; D remains unclear. V was shortened by 4 bases and J by 4 bases, with 14 bases between the two germline ends. This CDR3 comprises 14 residues. CDR1 is SQVTM, CDR2 ANQGSEA, per germline. In nucleotides, the CDR3 is TGCAGCGTTGTATTTATGGGCAGTAATCAGCCCCAGCATTTT. This codes for CSVVFMGSNQPQHF.

This rearrangement joins TRBV6-5 to TRBJ2-1, with 9 bases aligning to TRBD2. There are 16 residues in the CDR3. Unmatched junction bases numbered 7, after V lost 4 bases and J lost 3 bases. Germline V lookup: CDR1 MNHEY, CDR2 SVGAGI. CDR3 DNA: TGTGCCAGCAGTTCCACGACTAGCGGAAGCTACAATGAGCAGTTCTTC. This encodes CASSSTTSGSYNEQFF.

J is TRBJ1-6 and V is TRBV10-3, with D possibly matching TRBD1 (6 bases). The CDR3 consists of 20 residues. The germline V gene has CDR1 ENHRY and CDR2 SYGVKD. Deletions cut 3 bases from V and 6 bases from J, with 27 bases between. The CDR3 nucleotides are TGTGCCATCAGTGACCCTGAGGACAGACAAATCCGCCTAACTAATTCACCCCTCCACTTT. As protein: CAISDPEDRQIRLTNSPLHF.

V is TRBV4-3 and J is TRBJ2-6; D gene ambiguous. Germline V gene lookup returns CDR1 LGHNA and CDR2 YSLEER. The CDR3 runs 15 residues. V lost 6 bases and J 4 bases, leaving 13 bases between the germline ends. CDR3 nucleotides: TGCGCCAGCAGTTTGGAACCGGCAGGGGCCAACGTCCTGACTTTC. The encoded protein is CASSLEPAGANVLTF.

This chain links TRBV18 with TRBJ2-5; D may be TRBD1 (7 bases). The CDR3 covers 14 residues. Germline V gene lookup returns CDR1 KGHSH and CDR2 LQKENI. V gave up 3 bases and J gave up 5 bases, with 13 bases separating them. The CDR3 DNA follows: TGTGCCAGCTCACCTCAGGGGGGCGGCGAGACCCAGTACTTC. Translating it yields CASSPQGGGETQYF.

The V gene is TRBV11-2, the J gene TRBJ2-1, with D maybe TRBD1 (5 bases). V was shortened by 1 base and J by 1 base, with 11 bases between the two germline ends. CDR3 size: 16 residues. CDR1 and CDR2 (germline): SGHAT, FQNNGV. The CDR3 sequence is CASSLVDQGSYNEQFF. DNA for the CDR3: TGTGCCAGCAGCTTAGTCGATCAGGGATCCTACAATGAGCAGTTCTTC.

V is TRBV19 and J is TRBJ2-7; 7 bases map to TRBD2. This CDR3 is built from 17 residues. The V gene end was trimmed by 0 bases and the J gene end by 2 bases; junction bases not matched to a gene: 10. Germline V lookup: CDR1 LNHDA, CDR2 SQIVND (reference sequence). The CDR3 region is CASSIDPTNRGAYEQYF. DNA for the CDR3: TGTGCCAGTAGTATAGACCCAACCAACCGGGGGGCCTACGAGCAGTACTTC.

V usage is TRBV6-1 and J usage is TRBJ1-6; the D is unclear. The CDR3 has 15 amino acids. The V and J ends lost 1 base and 4 bases respectively, with 8 bases between them. Germline V lookup: CDR1 MNHNS, CDR2 SASEGT. For the CDR3, the DNA is TGTGCCAGCAGTGAAGGGCAGGCATATAATTCACCCCTCCACTTT. Its protein product is CASSEGQAYNSPLHF.

The V and J genes are TRBV2 and TRBJ2-1; TRBD2 agrees at 7 bases. The CDR3 covers 13 residues. Germline V gene lookup returns CDR1 SNHLY and CDR2 FYNNEI. The V segment lost 5 bases and the J segment 9 bases; nucleotides outside the gene matches: 7. The chain's CDR3 is CASSLGLVGEQFF. CDR3 DNA sequence: TGTGCCAGCAGTCTCGGACTAGTCGGTGAGCAGTTCTTC.

The rearrangement joins TRBV9 to TRBJ2-1, with 10 positions matching TRBD2. The V segment lost 2 bases and the J segment 10 bases; nucleotides outside the gene matches: 9. The CDR3 loop spans 15 amino acids. Germline CDR1 and CDR2: SGDLS and YYNGEE. The CDR3 protein is CASSVGLAGDREQFF. CDR3 coding DNA: TGTGCCAGCAGCGTCGGTCTAGCGGGGGACAGAGAGCAGTTCTTC. Drawing the rest from reference TRBV9 and TRBJ2-1, the complete variable domain is DSGVTQTPKHLITATGQRVTLRCSPRSGDLSVYWYQQSLDQGLQFLIQYYNGEERAKGNILERFSAQQFPDLHSELNLSSLELGDSALYFCASSVGLAGDREQFFGPGTRLTVL.

The CDR3 here is CASSSQADEQYF. The CDR3, as DNA: TGTGCCAGCAGCTCACAGGCGGACGAGCAGTACTTC. The chain is built from TRBV11-2 and TRBJ2-7, with D perhaps TRBD1 (5 bases). The germline V gene has CDR1 SGHAT and CDR2 FQNNGV. This CDR3 is 12 amino acids long. Trimming stripped 4 bases from V and 5 bases from J, with 9 bases between.

The chain joins TRBV6-5 to TRBJ1-5; D is possibly TRBD1 (5 bases). Trimming pared 4 bases from V and 5 bases from J, leaving 9 bases between. The CDR3 spans 13 residues. CDR1 and CDR2 (germline): MNHEY, SVGAGI. The CDR3 loop reads CASSLGGDQPQHF. DNA of the CDR3: TGTGCCAGCAGTTTGGGGGGTGATCAGCCCCAGCATTTT.

The chain links TRBV19 to TRBJ2-5; D call uncertain. Germline-derived CDR1 and CDR2 are LNHDA and SQIVND (reference sequence). The ends were cut back, 10 bases at V and 3 bases at J, with 18 bases in the middle. The CDR3 runs to 14 residues. The CDR3 DNA follows: TGTGCCACAACCCCCCCCGGGCCAAAAGAGACCCAGTACTTC. It encodes CATTPPGPKETQYF.

This chain uses TRBV5-8 with TRBJ1-5, with TRBD1 as a possible D gene (5 bases). This CDR3 has 13 residues. The germline V gene encodes CDR1 SGHTS and CDR2 YDEGEE. Trimming left V 4 bases short and J 9 bases short, with 14 bases between. The CDR3 is CASSTDSFGPQHF. In DNA form, the CDR3 reads TGTGCCAGCAGCACCGACAGCTTCGGGCCCCAGCATTTT.

The CDR3 DNA sequence: TGTGCCAGCAGCCAACAGGGACACGCTAACTATGGCTACACCTTC. As protein: CASSQQGHANYGYTF. This sequence joins TRBV7-8 and TRBJ1-2, with D possibly TRBD1 on 6 matching bases. V lost 5 bases and J 0 bases, leaving 13 bases between the germline ends. The CDR3 spans 15 residues. Germline values: CDR1 SGHVS, CDR2 FQNEAQ.

The chain carries TRBV19 and TRBJ1-1, with unresolved D. Trimming took off 7 bases at V and 1 base at J, with 10 bases between the two ends. The germline CDR1 and CDR2 sequences are LNHDA and SQIVND (reference sequence). The CDR3 extends over 13 amino acids. The CDR3 bases are TGTGCCAGTACCGAGACACAGAACACTGAAGCTTTCTTT. Encoded protein: CASTETQNTEAFF.

This chain connects TRBV6-6 to TRBJ1-1; D is unresolved. This CDR3 contains 14 residues. Germline assignment: CDR1 MNHNY and CDR2 SVGAGI (reference sequence). Between the trimmed V and J ends, which lost 2 bases and 6 bases, there was a span of 13 bases. In nucleotides, the CDR3 is TGTGCCAGCAGTTACGGATCACCTGGGGCTGAAGCTTTCTTT. This translates into CASSYGSPGAEAFF.

The chain joins TRBV19 to TRBJ1-1, with 8 bases that match TRBD1. Germline V gives CDR1 LNHDA, CDR2 SQIVND (reference sequence). This CDR3 spans 18 amino acids. J gave up 0 bases and V 4 bases, and 13 bases lay outside the gene matches. As DNA, the CDR3 is TGTGCCAGTAGTAGATACCGGGACAGGAGGTTGATGAACACTGAAGCTTTCTTT. This encodes CASSRYRDRRLMNTEAFF.

This clone was seen just once. CDR3 in amino acids: CASRGLLSGNTIYF. The DNA of the CDR3 is TGTGCCAGCAGGGGGCTGCTCTCTGGAAACACCATATATTTT. The J gene is TRBJ1-3, the V gene TRBV6-5, with a weak D call TRBD1 (5 bases). This CDR3 comprises 14 residues. CDR1 is MNHEY, CDR2 SVGAGI, per germline. The V end was cut by 6 bases, the J end by 0 bases, with 9 bases between.

The CDR3 sequence is CATSRDAVGTDTQYF. CDR3 DNA sequence: TGTGCCACCAGCAGAGATGCCGTGGGCACAGATACGCAGTATTTT. The chain has TRBV15 and TRBJ2-3, with unresolved D. The CDR3 spans 15 residues. Germline CDR1 LNHNV, CDR2 YYDKDF (reference sequence). The V end was cut by 0 bases, the J end by 1 base, with 8 bases between.

The CDR3 DNA sequence: TGCGCCAGCGTGGGAGGCCCGACGGCCGGGATGACAGGCTCACCCCTCCACTTT. This sequence encodes CASVGGPTAGMTGSPLHF. V and J are TRBV10-2 and TRBJ1-6; TRBD1 might be the D (6 bases). This CDR3 region has 18 residues. V dropped 8 bases and J dropped 10 bases, with 30 bases sitting between them. The germline V gene has CDR1 WSHSY and CDR2 SAAADI.